The rows below give T cell receptor beta chains drawn from one sample of a study of cytomegalovirus exposure and HLA in healthy donors. Sequencing was performed with immunoSEQ multiplex PCR; in TCRdb, only in-frame clones are kept and a portion is missing. The profile shows some 90,000 clones, more than 70% of them singletons. Sequenced sample: PBMCs. Receptors were obtained from a middle-aged man in good health and CMV-seronegative. Both conserved end residues are part of each CDR3. The order of the fields is J gene, clone size, D gene, V gene, CDR3 protein, CDR3 DNA. D genes are given only for firm matches. For some rows the clone size is stated as once, few or many, or as a class when expanded; others skip it.

TRBJ1-4	.	.	TRBV27	CASRTQGGVWEKLFF	TGTGCCAGCAGAACCCAGGGTGGAGTCTGGGAAAAACTGTTTTTT
TRBJ2-7	.	.	TRBV4-3	CASSQDRQGGDEQYF	TGCGCCAGCAGCCAAGATCGGCAGGGCGGGGACGAGCAGTACTTC
TRBJ2-1	.	.	TRBV7-9	CASSLVTASYNEQFF	TGTGCCAGCTCCCTAGTTACTGCCTCCTACAATGAGCAGTTCTTC
TRBJ1-2	.	.	TRBV14	CASSLTGSSFLYGYTF	TGTGCCAGCAGCCTTACGGGGTCCTCTTTCCTCTATGGCTACACCTTC
TRBJ1-4	few	TRBD1	TRBV28	CASSITGATNEKLFF	TGTGCCAGCTCCATTACAGGGGCGACTAATGAAAAACTGTTTTTT
TRBJ2-3	.	.	TRBV7-6	CASSLLSGRGDTQYF	TGTGCCAGCAGCCTTCTATCGGGCCGGGGGGATACGCAGTATTTT
TRBJ2-1	.	TRBD1	TRBV5-4	CASSTAGTGGYNEQFF	TGTGCCAGCAGCACAGCCGGGACAGGGGGATACAATGAGCAGTTCTTC
TRBJ1-2	few	TRBD1	TRBV7-3	CASSQGTGGNYGYTF	TGTGCCAGCAGCCAAGGGACAGGGGGCAACTATGGCTACACCTTC
TRBJ2-5	.	TRBD1	TRBV11-3	CASSLGRGETQYF	TGTGCCAGCAGCTTAGGCAGGGGGGAGACCCAGTACTTC
TRBJ1-2	.	.	TRBV28	CASRPGQGRCGYTF	TGTGCCAGCAGACCCGGGCAGGGAAGGTGCGGCTACACCTTC
TRBJ1-5	.	.	TRBV6-4	CASSDSAGGNQPQHF	TGTGCCAGCAGTGACTCTGCAGGGGGCAATCAGCCCCAGCATTTT
TRBJ2-6	few	.	TRBV6-5	CASSSTGTGANVLTF	TGTGCCAGCAGCAGCACAGGGACTGGGGCCAACGTCCTGACTTTC
TRBJ1-2	.	.	TRBV6-1	CASSQEEPTGICGYTF	TGTGCCAGCAGTCAAGAGGAACCCACAGGCATTTGTGGCTACACCTTC
TRBJ1-3	.	TRBD1	TRBV25-1	CASTPVQGAGNTIYF	TGTGCCAGCACCCCGGTCCAGGGGGCTGGAAACACCATATATTTT
TRBJ2-7	few	.	TRBV5-5	CASSLAGGSYEQYF	TGTGCCAGCAGCTTGGCTGGCGGCTCCTACGAGCAGTACTTC
TRBJ2-1	.	.	TRBV5-1	CASSPKWTDYNEQFF	TGCGCCAGCAGCCCGAAGTGGACAGATTACAATGAGCAGTTCTTC
TRBJ1-3	.	.	TRBV19	CASSIGSHAGNTIYF	TGTGCCAGTAGTATCGGTTCCCATGCTGGAAACACCATATATTTT
TRBJ2-7	.	TRBD1	TRBV27	CASSFLSGTGDYEQYF	TGTGCCAGCAGTTTCCTTTCCGGGACAGGGGACTACGAGCAGTACTTC
TRBJ2-2	.	TRBD2	TRBV6-4	CASSPGLAGDTGELFF	TGTGCCAGCAGTCCTGGACTAGCGGGAGACACCGGGGAGCTGTTTTTT
TRBJ1-1	.	.	TRBV18	CASSPSKNTEAFF	TGTGCCAGCTCACCATCCAAGAACACTGAAGCTTTCTTT
TRBJ2-1	.	TRBD2	TRBV11-3	CASSQGGDDYNEQFF	TGTGCCAGCAGCCAGGGAGGGGACGATTACAATGAGCAGTTCTTC
TRBJ1-5	.	.	TRBV6-1	CAVQTGTWDQPQHF	TGTGCCGTCCAAACAGGGACCTGGGATCAGCCCCAGCATTTT
TRBJ2-1	once	TRBD2	TRBV4-3	CASSQRVSGDSYNEQFF	TGCGCCAGCAGCCAGCGGGTTAGCGGGGACTCCTACAATGAGCAGTTCTTC
TRBJ1-4	.	.	TRBV9	CASSPREYPATNEKLFF	TGTGCCAGCAGCCCCCGTGAATACCCAGCAACTAATGAAAAACTGTTTTTT
TRBJ2-5	.	TRBD1	TRBV2	CASSELGQIQETQYF	TGTGCCAGCAGTGAATTGGGACAGATTCAAGAGACCCAGTACTTC
TRBJ1-5	.	TRBD1	TRBV5-4	CASSQGDRARNSNQPQHF	TGTGCCAGCAGCCAGGGGGACAGGGCTAGAAATAGCAATCAGCCCCAGCATTTT
TRBJ2-1	.	TRBD1	TRBV6-5	CASSRTGGNEQFF	TGTGCCAGCAGTCGGACAGGGGGCAATGAGCAGTTCTTC
TRBJ1-2	few	TRBD1	TRBV5-5	CASSASTGGGYTF	TGTGCCAGCAGCGCATCGACAGGGGGCGGCTACACCTTC
TRBJ2-7	.	TRBD2	TRBV6-5	CASSYEGRGAAYEQYF	TGTGCCAGCAGTTACGAGGGGAGGGGTGCAGCCTACGAGCAGTACTTC
TRBJ1-1	.	.	TRBV6-1	CASSEDVNREAFF	TGTGCCAGCAGTGAAGACGTGAACAGGGAAGCTTTCTTT
TRBJ2-7	.	TRBD1	TRBV6-6	CASSLQGQGYEQYF	TGTGCCAGCAGTTTGCAGGGACAGGGCTACGAGCAGTACTTC
TRBJ1-1	once	.	TRBV15	CATSRDPPGAALTEAFF	TGTGCCACCAGCAGAGACCCCCCGGGAGCTGCCCTCACTGAAGCTTTCTTT
TRBJ1-4	.	.	TRBV2	CASRPPGSVNEKLFF	TGTGCCAGCAGACCACCCGGGAGCGTTAATGAAAAACTGTTTTTT
TRBJ1-5	.	.	TRBV25-1	CASRSDISNQPQHF	TGTGCCAGCAGAAGCGATATTAGCAATCAGCCCCAGCATTTT
TRBJ2-3	.	TRBD2	TRBV16	CASSPRTSGGEDTQYF	TGTGCCAGCAGCCCTCGGACTAGCGGGGGGGAAGATACGCAGTATTTT
TRBJ1-5	.	.	TRBV5-1	CASSLAGGAGQPQHF	TGCGCCAGCAGCTTGGCCGGAGGGGCCGGTCAGCCCCAGCATTTT
TRBJ2-1	.	TRBD2	TRBV6-1	CASMGLASEQFF	TGTGCCAGCATGGGACTAGCCAGTGAGCAGTTCTTC
TRBJ2-7	.	TRBD1	TRBV19	CASQGTGTGSNEQYF	TGTGCCAGCCAGGGGACCGGGACAGGGTCAAACGAGCAGTACTTC
TRBJ2-7	.	TRBD2	TRBV25-1	CASSDSGGYEQYF	TGTGCCAGCAGCGACTCGGGGGGGTACGAGCAGTACTTC
TRBJ1-4	.	.	TRBV4-1	CASSGRKTSNEKLFF	TGCGCCAGCAGCGGCCGGAAGACTTCTAATGAAAAACTGTTTTTT
TRBJ2-5	.	TRBD2	TRBV2	CASSPGASGGRETQYF	TGTGCCAGCAGCCCCGGGGCTAGCGGGGGTAGAGAGACCCAGTACTTC
TRBJ2-3	.	TRBD1	TRBV2	CASSRDSTDTQYF	TGTGCCAGCAGTCGGGACAGCACAGATACGCAGTATTTC
TRBJ2-2	.	TRBD2	TRBV6-4	CASSDGTSPGELFF	TGTGCCAGCAGTGACGGGACTAGCCCCGGGGAGCTGTTTTTT
TRBJ2-3	once	TRBD2	TRBV15	CATSRDREGVGTDTQYF	TGTGCCACCAGCAGAGATAGGGAGGGTGTTGGGACAGATACGCAGTATTTT
TRBJ1-3	.	.	TRBV28	CASSLRGNTIYF	TGTGCCAGCAGTTTACGGGGAAACACCATATATTTT
TRBJ2-7	.	TRBD2	TRBV13	CASSSVAGGFTDEQYF	TGTGCCAGCAGCTCCGTAGCGGGGGGGTTTACGGACGAGCAGTACTTC
TRBJ2-7	.	TRBD1	TRBV13	CASSLGQGQGFYEQYF	TGTGCCAGCAGCTTAGGCCAGGGACAGGGATTCTACGAGCAGTACTTC
TRBJ1-2	.	.	TRBV6-6	CASSLATANGYTF	TGTGCCAGCAGCCTAGCTACAGCCAATGGCTACACCTTC
TRBJ1-2	.	TRBD1	TRBV5-8	CASSLVRGPIYGYTF	TGTGCCAGCAGCTTGGTCAGGGGGCCCATCTATGGCTACACCTTC
TRBJ1-6	.	.	TRBV7-9	CASRQGGPTNSPLHF	TGTGCCAGCAGACAAGGAGGACCCACAAATTCACCCCTCCACTTT
TRBJ2-7	.	.	TRBV7-9	CASSLAGTYEQYF	TGTGCCAGCAGCTTAGCCGGGACCTACGAGCAGTACTTC
TRBJ2-6	.	TRBD1	TRBV9	CASSIKQGVGSGANVLTF	TGTGCCAGCAGCATAAAACAGGGGGTAGGGTCTGGGGCCAACGTCCTGACTTTC
TRBJ1-2	.	.	TRBV27	CASSLQGYYGYTF	TGTGCCAGCAGTTTGCAGGGGTACTATGGCTACACCTTC
TRBJ2-7	few	TRBD1	TRBV6-1	CASNFQTGGEQYF	TGTGCCAGCAACTTCCAGACAGGGGGCGAGCAGTACTTC
TRBJ1-5	.	.	TRBV7-9	CASSLTTGKGQPQHF	TGTGCCAGCAGCCTTACAACAGGGAAAGGTCAGCCCCAGCATTTT
TRBJ2-7	.	.	TRBV15	CATSRELGTGYYEQYF	TGTGCCACCAGCAGGGAGCTGGGAACAGGGTACTACGAGCAGTACTTC